Presented here are 18 T cell receptor beta chains from one specimen sequenced in a study of shared T cell receptors in the human thymus. Sequencing used immunoSEQ multiplex PCR; TCRdb keeps in-frame clones, though not all of them. This table has hundreds of thousands of clones, 88% appearing once. In addition, the sample was reused for a study of human thymus T cells.

Sequenced material: thymocytes. These receptors all come from a boy less than two years old with a congenital heart defect.

This chain connects TRBV7-9 to TRBJ1-1, with a tentative D call TRBD1 (6 bases). The CDR3 runs 14 residues. V lost 3 bases and J 3 bases, leaving 11 bases between the germline ends. Germline CDR1 and CDR2: SEHNR and FQNEAQ (reference sequence). CDR3 nucleotides: TGTGCCAGCAGCTTTCCAGGGGTCGACACTGAAGCTTTCTTT. Its protein is CASSFPGVDTEAFF.

This sequence joins TRBV9 and TRBJ1-4, with D possibly matching TRBD1 (5 bases). The CDR3 extends over 17 amino acids. Germline loops: CDR1 SGDLS, CDR2 YYNGEE. The V gene lost 0 bases and the J gene lost 3 bases, with 15 bases spanning the gap. CDR3 DNA sequence: TGTGCCAGCAGCGTAGGAAAAGGGGCGCCGGCTAATGAAAAACTGTTTTTT. This translates into CASSVGKGAPANEKLFF.

The chain has TRBV28 and TRBJ2-7; the match to TRBD1 covers 11 bases. This CDR3 contains 17 residues. Trimming at V came to 3 bases and at J to 4 bases, leaving 11 bases not matched to a gene. Germline V gene data show CDR1 as MDHEN and CDR2 as SYDVKM. Written as DNA, the CDR3 is TGTGCCAGCAGTTTGGCCGACCGGGACAGGGGGACTTACGAGCAGTACTTC. This encodes CASSLADRDRGTYEQYF.

The chain uses TRBV29-1 and TRBJ2-3, with 9 bases matching TRBD2. The germline gives CDR1 SQVTM, CDR2 ANQGSEA. CDR3 length: 16 residues. The V segment lost 4 bases and the J segment 4 bases; nucleotides outside the gene matches: 12. DNA for the CDR3: TGCAGCGTTGCCGGGGTTGGAGCGGGAGGTCCAGATACGCAGTATTTT. Protein: CSVAGVGAGGPDTQYF.

This clone has a handful of counts. The chain employs TRBV29-1 and TRBJ1-3; a weak D match, TRBD1 (5 bases). The V end was cut by 5 bases, the J end by 0 bases, with 8 bases between. This CDR3 has 13 residues. The germline CDR1 and CDR2 sequences are SQVTM and ANQGSEA. This CDR3 reads CSVPGGSGNTIYF. The CDR3 nucleotides are TGCAGCGTTCCCGGGGGCTCTGGAAACACCATATATTTT. The variable domain in full, completed from reference TRBV29-1 and TRBJ1-3, reads SAVISQKPSRDICQRGTSLTIQCQVDSQVTMMFWYRQQPGQSLTLIATANQGSEATYESGFVIDKFPISRPNLTFSTLTVSNMSPEDSSIYLCSVPGGSGNTIYFGEGSWLTVV.

The chain joins TRBV9 to TRBJ2-1, with 8 bases identical to TRBD2. This CDR3 contains 15 residues. The germline V gene has CDR1 SGDLS and CDR2 YYNGEE. V lost 0 bases and J lost 7; bases outside the gene matches: 6. The CDR3 region is CASSVGKRGYNEQFF. For the CDR3, the DNA is TGTGCCAGCAGCGTAGGAAAGCGGGGGTATAATGAGCAGTTCTTC. The full variable domain, in which reference TRBV9 and TRBJ2-1 provide the parts outside the CDR3, is DSGVTQTPKHLITATGQRVTLRCSPRSGDLSVYWYQQSLDQGLQFLIQYYNGEERAKGNILERFSAQQFPDLHSELNLSSLELGDSALYFCASSVGKRGYNEQFFGPGTRLTVL.

This clone has just a few counts. The V call is TRBV4-1, the J call TRBJ2-7; D unresolved. Per germline, CDR1 MGHRA and CDR2 YSYEKL. V lost 3 bases, J lost 1 base, and 16 bases lay in between. CDR3 length equals 16 residues. This CDR3 reads CASSHQIRVGSYEQYF. The CDR3 nucleotides are TGCGCCAGCAGCCACCAGATCCGGGTCGGGTCCTACGAGCAGTACTTC.

This chain connects TRBV6-5 to TRBJ1-2; D might be TRBD1 (5 bases). From germline, CDR1 is MNHEY and CDR2 SVGAGI. The CDR3 is 14 amino acids. Trimming cost V 0 bases and J 8 bases, with 13 bases left between them. The CDR3 region has the DNA TGTGCCAGCAGTTACTCAGGGGTCCCCGGAGGCTACACCTTC. The encoded protein is CASSYSGVPGGYTF.

This rearrangement joins TRBV18 to TRBJ1-1, with D unclear. V shed 6 bases and J shed 3 bases, with 23 bases lying between them. This CDR3 region has 17 residues. Germline-derived CDR1 and CDR2 are KGHSH and LQKENI. The chain's CDR3 is CASSNPRDLSSDTEAFF. The CDR3 DNA follows: TGTGCCAGCTCCAACCCCCGGGATCTGAGCTCGGACACTGAAGCTTTCTTT.

This clone was recorded a few times. DNA of the CDR3: TGCGCCAGCAGCCGATCTTCGACTAGCGGAACCTACGAGCAGTACTTC. Encoded protein: CASSRSSTSGTYEQYF. J is TRBJ2-7 and V is TRBV4-1, with 9 positions matching TRBD2. CDR3 length: 16 amino acids. V lost 4 bases to trimming and J lost 2 bases; unmatched junction nucleotides: 9. Germline loops: CDR1 MGHRA, CDR2 YSYEKL.

The V call is TRBV15, the J call TRBJ2-1; D is perhaps TRBD1 (5 bases). V dropped 8 bases and J dropped 0 bases, with 17 bases sitting between them. The germline V gene encodes CDR1 LNHNV and CDR2 YYDKDF (reference sequence). CDR3 size: 16 residues. CDR3 protein: CATQMGRPSSYNEQFF. CDR3 nucleotide sequence: TGTGCCACCCAAATGGGGCGGCCGAGCTCCTACAATGAGCAGTTCTTC.

This chain joins TRBV29-1 and TRBJ2-1; 12 positions agree with TRBD2. The J segment lost 7 bases and the V segment lost 2 bases, leaving 3 bases of the junction unmatched. This CDR3 has 14 residues. From germline, CDR1 is SQVTM and CDR2 ANQGSEA. This CDR3 is CSVELAGGPNEQFF. For the CDR3, the DNA is TGCAGCGTTGAACTAGCGGGAGGGCCGAATGAGCAGTTCTTC.

The chain uses TRBV4-3 and TRBJ2-1; 8 bases align to TRBD1. This CDR3 comprises 15 residues. The V gene end was trimmed by 3 bases and the J gene end by 4 bases; junction bases not matched to a gene: 5. Germline V CDR1 and CDR2: LGHNA, YSLEER. The CDR3 protein is CASSHGTGDYNEQFF. In DNA form, the CDR3 reads TGCGCCAGCAGCCACGGGACAGGAGATTACAATGAGCAGTTCTTC.

V and J are TRBV6-1 and TRBJ1-5, with D maybe TRBD1 (6 bases). The V and J ends lost 10 bases and 8 bases respectively, with 21 bases between them. Germline-derived CDR1 and CDR2 are MNHNS and SASEGT. The CDR3 contains 14 residues. The CDR3 is CATPDGSEGEPQHF. The CDR3 DNA reads as TGTGCCACCCCTGACGGGTCCGAGGGGGAGCCCCAGCATTTT.

V and J are TRBV7-9 and TRBJ1-1, with a tentative D call TRBD1 (5 bases). CDR3 length: 15 amino acids. CDR1 is SEHNR, CDR2 FQNEAQ, per germline (reference sequence). Deletions cut 0 bases from V and 5 bases from J, with 13 bases between. CDR3 nucleotide sequence: TGTGCCAGCAGCTTAGCCGGAGGGGAGGGAACTGAAGCTTTCTTT. Translated, it gives CASSLAGGEGTEAFF.

V is TRBV5-1 and J is TRBJ1-1; the match to TRBD1 covers 8 bases. Losses at the gene ends were 3 bases for V and 1 base for J; bases not matched to a gene: 14. The CDR3 extends over 18 amino acids. Germline-derived CDR1 and CDR2 are SGHRS and YFSETQ. This CDR3 is CASSSGQGDFDTNTEAFF. CDR3 coding DNA: TGCGCCAGCAGCTCAGGACAGGGAGATTTTGATACGAACACTGAAGCTTTCTTT.

The rearrangement uses TRBV19 and TRBJ1-5, with 10 bases lining up with TRBD1. The length of the CDR3 is 17 residues. In germline, CDR1 is LNHDA, CDR2 SQIVND (reference sequence). J gave up 7 bases and V 7 bases, and 16 bases lay outside the gene matches. The CDR3 region has the DNA TGTGCCAGTAAACAGGGGGAGGACAGGGGGACTGGCCAGCCCCAGCATTTT. Translation: CASKQGEDRGTGQPQHF.

This chain connects TRBV5-1 to TRBJ2-7; D perhaps matches TRBD2 (5 bases). V lost 5 bases to trimming and J lost 3 bases, with 18 bases between them. Germline CDR1 reads SGHRS; CDR2 reads YFSETQ. The CDR3 runs 15 residues. The CDR3 nucleotides read TGCGCCAGCAGGGCGCTGCCGGAGGTGGGCTACGAGCAGTACTTC. Protein sequence: CASRALPEVGYEQYF. The entire variable domain, with the rest obtained from reference TRBV5-1 and TRBJ2-7, is as follows: KAGVTQTPRYLIKTRGQQVTLSCSPISGHRSVSWYQQTPGQGLQFLFEYFSETQRNKGNFPGRFSGRQFSNSRSEMNVSTLELGDSALYLCASRALPEVGYEQYFGPGTRLTVT.